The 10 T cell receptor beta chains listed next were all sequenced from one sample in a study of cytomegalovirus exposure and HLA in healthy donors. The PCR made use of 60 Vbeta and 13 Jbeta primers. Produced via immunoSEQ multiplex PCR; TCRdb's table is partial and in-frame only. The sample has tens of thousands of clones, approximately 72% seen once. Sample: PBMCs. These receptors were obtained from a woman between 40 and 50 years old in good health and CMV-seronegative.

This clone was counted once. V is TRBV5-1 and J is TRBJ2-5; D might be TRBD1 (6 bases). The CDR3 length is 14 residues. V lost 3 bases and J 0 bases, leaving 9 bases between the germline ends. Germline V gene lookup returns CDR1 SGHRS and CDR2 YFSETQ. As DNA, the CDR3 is TGCGCCAGCAGCTATTGGGACAACCAAGAGACCCAGTACTTC. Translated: CASSYWDNQETQYF.

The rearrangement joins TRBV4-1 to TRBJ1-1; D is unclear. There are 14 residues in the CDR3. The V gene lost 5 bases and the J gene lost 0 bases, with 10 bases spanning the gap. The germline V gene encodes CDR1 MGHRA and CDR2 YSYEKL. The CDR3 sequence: CASSKISVNTEAFF. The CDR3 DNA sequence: TGCGCCAGCAGCAAGATTTCGGTGAACACTGAAGCTTTCTTT.

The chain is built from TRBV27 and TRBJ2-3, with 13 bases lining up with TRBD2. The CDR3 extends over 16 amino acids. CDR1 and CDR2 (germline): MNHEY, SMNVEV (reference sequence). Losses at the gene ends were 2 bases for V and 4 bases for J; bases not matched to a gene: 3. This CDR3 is CASSLETSGRPDTQYF. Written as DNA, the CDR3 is TGTGCCAGCAGTTTAGAGACTAGCGGGAGGCCAGATACGCAGTATTTT.

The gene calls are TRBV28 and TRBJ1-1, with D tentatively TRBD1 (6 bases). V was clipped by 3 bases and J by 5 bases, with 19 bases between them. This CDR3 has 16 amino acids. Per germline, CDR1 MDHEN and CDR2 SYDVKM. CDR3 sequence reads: CASSFSSMGRGTEAFF. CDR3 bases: TGTGCCAGCAGTTTCTCCAGTATGGGGAGGGGGACTGAAGCTTTCTTT.

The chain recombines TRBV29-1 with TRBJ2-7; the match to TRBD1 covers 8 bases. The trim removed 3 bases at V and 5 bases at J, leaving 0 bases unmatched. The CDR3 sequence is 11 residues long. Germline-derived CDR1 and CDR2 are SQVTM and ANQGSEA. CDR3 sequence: CSVDRGHEQYF. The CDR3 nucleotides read TGCAGCGTTGACAGGGGGCACGAGCAGTACTTC.

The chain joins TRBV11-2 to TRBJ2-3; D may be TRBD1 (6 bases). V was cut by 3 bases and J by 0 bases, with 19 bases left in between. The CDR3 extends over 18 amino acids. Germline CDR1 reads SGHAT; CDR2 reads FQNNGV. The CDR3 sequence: CASSFRSSGRGSTDTQYF. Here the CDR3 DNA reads TGTGCCAGCAGCTTCAGATCCAGTGGCAGGGGAAGCACAGATACGCAGTATTTT.

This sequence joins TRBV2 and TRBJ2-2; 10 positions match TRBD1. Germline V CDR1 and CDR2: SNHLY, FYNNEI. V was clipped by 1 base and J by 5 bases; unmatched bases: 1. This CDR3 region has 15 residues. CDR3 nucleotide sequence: TGTGCCAGCAGTGAAGAGGACAGGGGGACCGGGGAGCTGTTTTTT. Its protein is CASSEEDRGTGELFF.

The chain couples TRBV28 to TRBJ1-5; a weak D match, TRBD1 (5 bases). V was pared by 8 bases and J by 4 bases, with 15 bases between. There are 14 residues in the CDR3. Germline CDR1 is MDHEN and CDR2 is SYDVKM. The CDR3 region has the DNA TGTGCCAGCTCCGGCCACAGGACAAATCAGCCCCAGCATTTT. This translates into CASSGHRTNQPQHF.

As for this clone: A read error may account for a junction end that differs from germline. The CDR3 here is CASSSQDRGQDGYTF. CDR3 coding DNA: TGTGCTAGCAGCTCCCAGGACCGAGGACAGGATGGCTACACCTTC. The rearrangement joins TRBV7-7 to TRBJ1-2; 7 bases align to TRBD1. Germline CDR1 is SSHAT and CDR2 is FNYEAQ (reference sequence). This CDR3 region has 15 residues.

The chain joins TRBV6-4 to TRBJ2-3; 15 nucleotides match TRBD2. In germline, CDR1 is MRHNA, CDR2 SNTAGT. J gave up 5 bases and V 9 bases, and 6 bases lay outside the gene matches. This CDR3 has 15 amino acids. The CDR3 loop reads CASAPGLAGGDTQYF. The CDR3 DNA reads TGTGCCAGTGCTCCGGGACTAGCGGGAGGAGATACGCAGTATTTT.